Below are 5 T cell receptor beta chains sequenced from a single sample in a study of Ad26.COV2.S vaccination and SARS-CoV-2 variants. Generated by immunoSEQ multiplex PCR, the TCRdb table keeps only in-frame clones and is missing some. This sample has about 350,000 clones, with 80% to 90% found just once. Treatment meaning: 15 to 20 received Ad26.COV2.S at low or high dose, single or two shots; 5 received placebo; per-sample allocation not given. Sampling took place 63 days after the first vaccine or placebo injection. This sample comprised peripheral blood, obtained in a trial of Ad26.COV2.S vaccine versus placebo. The source is a person aged 18-65 years who received the Ad26.COV2.S COVID-19 vaccine or a placebo.

The V and J genes are TRBV30 and TRBJ1-5; TRBD1 aligns across 7 bases. Per germline, CDR1 GTSNPN and CDR2 SVGIG (reference sequence). This CDR3 has 15 residues. V gave up 2 bases and J gave up 4 bases; unmatched junction bases: 8. The DNA of the CDR3 is TGTGCCTGGAGTCTGCTAGACAGGGATAATCAGCCCCAGCATTTT. It encodes CAWSLLDRDNQPQHF. Supplemented by reference TRBV30 and TRBJ1-5, the full variable domain reads SQTIHQWPATLVQPVGSPLSLECTVEGTSNPNLYWYRQAAGRGLQLLFYSVGIGQISSEVPQNLSASRPQDRQFILSSKKLLLSDSGFYLCAWSLLDRDNQPQHFGDGTRLSIL.

The V and J genes are TRBV25-1 and TRBJ1-1, with D maybe TRBD1 (5 bases). The V and J ends lost 6 bases and 0 bases respectively, with 8 bases between them. Germline CDR1 reads MGHDK; CDR2 reads SYGVNS. This CDR3 comprises 13 residues. Written as DNA, the CDR3 is TGTGCCAGCAGCGGACATCTGAACACTGAAGCTTTCTTT. Its translation is CASSGHLNTEAFF.

The chain joins TRBV11-2 to TRBJ1-2; possibly TRBD1 for D (6 bases). This CDR3 is built from 13 residues. The V end was cut by 5 bases, the J end by 2 bases, with 9 bases between. Germline V gene lookup returns CDR1 SGHAT and CDR2 FQNNGV. CDR3 in DNA: TGTGCCAGCAGCCGGGGACAAAACTATGGCTACACCTTC. Its protein product is CASSRGQNYGYTF.

The CDR3 DNA is TGTGCCAGCAGCCAATGGCAGGAATCCTACGAGCAGTACTTC. Its protein is CASSQWQESYEQYF. The chain has TRBV3-1 (or the pseudogene TRBV3-2) and TRBJ2-7; D is undetermined. The CDR3 totals 14 residues. V lost 2 bases, J lost 1 base, and 9 bases lay in between. The germline V gene has CDR1 LGHDT and CDR2 YNNKEL (reference sequence).

V usage is TRBV19 and J usage is TRBJ1-2; 10 positions match TRBD1. Trimming took 5 bases from V and 4 from J; bases not matched to a gene: 7. This CDR3 is 15 amino acids long. Germline V gene sequence: CDR1 LNHDA, CDR2 SQIVND (reference sequence). The CDR3 reads CASSAGDRGSYGYTF. CDR3 DNA sequence: TGTGCCAGTAGTGCCGGGGACAGGGGTTCCTATGGCTACACCTTC.